This T cell receptor (beta chain) was identified during a study of T cells in Graves' hyperthyroidism and ophthalmopathy. The CDR3 regions of TCR beta were amplified from RNA transcripts. The TCR CDR3 was amplified in a first-round RT-PCR using the HTBI primer set. Each CDR3 protein is one row after TCRdb ran MiXCR on the multiplex PCR reads. The sample includes 300,000 to 400,000 distinct CDR3 sequences, under 25% of them seen just once. No progression to ophthalmopathy during 18 months of follow-up defined stable disease. The CDR3 is made up of 13 amino acids. CDR1 and CDR2 from the germline V gene are SGHAT and FQNNGV. This clonotype occurred many times. An end of the junction differs from the germline gene, which may be a read error.

Specimen: blood. The chain combines TRBV11-2 with TRBJ1-1; no clear D gene. The TCR originated in a woman aged 45-60 years with Graves' hyperthyroidism. The CDR3 sequence is CASSLIRNAEAFF. DNA of the CDR3: TGTGCCAGCAGCTTAATCCGGAACGCTGAAGCTTTCTTT.